The rows below give T cell receptor beta chains drawn from one sample of a study of glioma-infiltrating T cells after dendritic cell vaccination. Measured with immunoSEQ multiplex PCR; TCRdb has only the in-frame clones, and not every one. The sample records roughly 100,000 clones, over 75% being singletons. The starting material was blood, obtained before dendritic cell vaccination. The source of these receptors is a human donor with glioblastoma. Each CDR3 is given with its conserved first and last residue. Fields, in order: V gene, clone size, D gene, J gene, CDR3 protein, CDR3 DNA. A D gene is named only where the DNA matches it firmly. Clone size is given for some rows only: seen once, a few or many times, or a class if the clone is expanded.

v_gene: TRBV6-1; abundance: NA; d_gene: TRBD1; j_gene: TRBJ2-3; CDR3aa: CASSRDRGADTQYF; CDR3nt: TGTGCCAGCAGCCGAGACAGGGGTGCAGATACGCAGTATTTT
v_gene: TRBV2; abundance: NA; d_gene: TRBD1; j_gene: TRBJ1-1; CDR3aa: CASSLDRVWTRGDTEAFF; CDR3nt: TGTGCCAGCAGTCTCGACAGGGTATGGACGCGGGGTGACACTGAAGCTTTCTTT
v_gene: TRBV6-7; abundance: NA; d_gene: TRBD2; j_gene: TRBJ2-2; CDR3aa: CASKWLADTGELFF; CDR3nt: TGTGCCAGCAAGTGGCTAGCGGACACCGGGGAGCTGTTTTTT
v_gene: TRBV11-2; abundance: NA; d_gene: TRBD2; j_gene: TRBJ2-6; CDR3aa: CASSFPGTKSGANVLTF; CDR3nt: TGTGCCAGCAGCTTCCCCGGGACTAAATCTGGGGCCAACGTCCTGACTTTC
v_gene: TRBV10-3; abundance: NA; d_gene: TRBD2; j_gene: TRBJ2-1; CDR3aa: CAIRGLVANEQFF; CDR3nt: TGTGCCATCAGGGGACTAGTGGCCAATGAGCAGTTCTTC
v_gene: TRBV12-5; abundance: NA; d_gene: NA; j_gene: TRBJ2-2; CDR3aa: CASGLLARGGELFF; CDR3nt: TGTGCTAGTGGCCTGCTAGCGAGGGGCGGGGAGCTGTTTTTT
v_gene: TRBV28; abundance: few; d_gene: NA; j_gene: TRBJ1-2; CDR3aa: CASSLPNYGYTF; CDR3nt: TGTGCCAGCAGTCTCCCCAACTATGGCTACACCTTC
v_gene: TRBV2; abundance: NA; d_gene: TRBD1; j_gene: TRBJ1-2; CDR3aa: CASRTGHGYTF; CDR3nt: TGTGCCAGCAGGACAGGGCACGGCTACACCTTC
v_gene: TRBV5-6; abundance: NA; d_gene: TRBD1; j_gene: TRBJ2-7; CDR3aa: CASSWTGQDGDF; CDR3nt: TGTGCCAGCAGCTGGACAGGACAAGACGGGGACTTC
v_gene: TRBV4-3; abundance: NA; d_gene: TRBD2; j_gene: TRBJ2-3; CDR3aa: CASSLEGAGPGDTQYF; CDR3nt: TGCGCCAGCAGCTTGGAGGGAGCGGGGCCGGGGGATACGCAGTATTTT
v_gene: TRBV10-2; abundance: NA; d_gene: NA; j_gene: TRBJ1-1; CDR3aa: CASSLERNTEAFF; CDR3nt: TGCGCCAGCAGTTTAGAACGGAACACTGAAGCTTTCTTT
v_gene: TRBV6-5; abundance: NA; d_gene: NA; j_gene: TRBJ1-2; CDR3aa: CASRPQGTNYGYTF; CDR3nt: TGTGCCAGCAGACCCCAGGGAACTAACTATGGCTACACCTTC
v_gene: TRBV4-1; abundance: NA; d_gene: TRBD2; j_gene: TRBJ2-1; CDR3aa: CASSQGTSGSLSYNEQFF; CDR3nt: TGCGCCAGCAGCCAAGGGACTAGCGGGAGTCTTTCCTACAATGAGCAGTTCTTC
v_gene: TRBV19; abundance: NA; d_gene: TRBD1; j_gene: TRBJ1-2; CDR3aa: CASSIPTGTGPHGYTF; CDR3nt: TGTGCCAGTAGTATACCAACCGGGACAGGGCCCCATGGCTACACCTTC
v_gene: TRBV5-1; abundance: NA; d_gene: TRBD1; j_gene: TRBJ1-6; CDR3aa: CASTPMGQGDNSPLHF; CDR3nt: TGCGCCAGCACTCCAATGGGACAGGGGGATAATTCACCCCTCCACTTT
v_gene: TRBV18; abundance: NA; d_gene: TRBD2; j_gene: TRBJ2-7; CDR3aa: CASSPNSGFTYEQYF; CDR3nt: TGTGCCAGCTCACCAAATAGCGGGTTCACCTACGAGCAGTACTTC
v_gene: TRBV6-5; abundance: NA; d_gene: NA; j_gene: TRBJ1-2; CDR3aa: CASSYFAGSYYGYTF; CDR3nt: TGTGCCAGCAGTTATTTTGCAGGTTCTTACTATGGCTACACCTTC
v_gene: TRBV29-1; abundance: once; d_gene: NA; j_gene: TRBJ1-1; CDR3aa: CSVQSQTGMAFF; CDR3nt: TGCAGCGTTCAGTCCCAAACAGGGATGGCTTTCTTT
v_gene: TRBV12-1; abundance: NA; d_gene: NA; j_gene: TRBJ2-3; CDR3aa: CASSPPGTTADTQYF; CDR3nt: TGTGCCAGCAGCCCTCCTGGGACTACCGCGGATACGCAGTATTTT
v_gene: TRBV6-5; abundance: NA; d_gene: NA; j_gene: TRBJ2-7; CDR3aa: CASSYPGIDEQYF; CDR3nt: TGTGCCAGCAGTTACCCCGGGATCGACGAGCAGTACTTC
v_gene: TRBV9; abundance: NA; d_gene: NA; j_gene: TRBJ2-7; CDR3aa: CASSPPGSHREQYF; CDR3nt: TGTGCCAGCAGTCCGCCAGGGTCTCACCGCGAGCAGTACTTC
v_gene: TRBV5-6; abundance: NA; d_gene: NA; j_gene: TRBJ2-3; CDR3aa: CASSSRGTDTQYF; CDR3nt: TGTGCCAGCAGTTCTCGGGGAACAGATACGCAGTATTTT
v_gene: TRBV6-5; abundance: once; d_gene: NA; j_gene: TRBJ1-1; CDR3aa: CASGQGQLNTEAFF; CDR3nt: TGTGCCAGCGGGCAAGGACAGTTGAACACTGAAGCTTTCTTT
v_gene: TRBV10-1; abundance: NA; d_gene: TRBD2; j_gene: TRBJ2-1; CDR3aa: CASSGAGGSYNEQFF; CDR3nt: TGCGCCAGCAGTGGAGCGGGAGGCTCCTACAATGAGCAGTTCTTC
v_gene: TRBV2; abundance: once; d_gene: TRBD2; j_gene: TRBJ2-1; CDR3aa: CASRGGFSYNEQFF; CDR3nt: TGTGCCAGCAGGGGAGGGTTCTCCTACAATGAGCAGTTCTTC
v_gene: TRBV19; abundance: once; d_gene: TRBD1; j_gene: TRBJ1-2; CDR3aa: CASSPGTGAGYTF; CDR3nt: TGTGCCAGTAGTCCAGGGACAGGGGCGGGCTACACCTTC
v_gene: TRBV2; abundance: once; d_gene: TRBD1; j_gene: TRBJ1-1; CDR3aa: CASILDREYTEAFF; CDR3nt: TGTGCCAGCATCCTCGACAGGGAGTACACTGAAGCTTTCTTT
v_gene: TRBV4-1; abundance: NA; d_gene: NA; j_gene: TRBJ2-7; CDR3aa: CASSQGVSDPYEQYF; CDR3nt: TGCGCCAGCAGCCAAGGGGTTAGCGATCCCTACGAGCAGTACTTC
v_gene: TRBV18; abundance: NA; d_gene: TRBD1; j_gene: TRBJ1-5; CDR3aa: CASSPGQENQPQHF; CDR3nt: TGTGCCAGCTCACCGGGACAGGAGAATCAGCCCCAGCATTTT
v_gene: TRBV27; abundance: NA; d_gene: NA; j_gene: TRBJ1-6; CDR3aa: CASSPQGSSPLHF; CDR3nt: TGTGCCAGCAGTCCCCAGGGTAGCTCACCCCTCCACTTT
v_gene: TRBV4-1; abundance: NA; d_gene: NA; j_gene: TRBJ1-1; CDR3aa: CASSQIRTGTEAFF; CDR3nt: TGCGCCAGCAGCCAGATTCGGACGGGGACTGAAGCTTTCTTT
v_gene: TRBV2; abundance: NA; d_gene: TRBD1; j_gene: TRBJ2-5; CDR3aa: CASSTGTGKRETQYF; CDR3nt: TGTGCCAGCAGTACCGGGACAGGGAAGCGAGAGACCCAGTACTTC
v_gene: TRBV5-1; abundance: NA; d_gene: TRBD2; j_gene: TRBJ2-7; CDR3aa: CASSLAGSSGGLWDEQYF; CDR3nt: TGCGCCAGCAGCTTGGCTGGGTCTAGCGGGGGCCTTTGGGACGAGCAGTACTTC
v_gene: TRBV4-3; abundance: NA; d_gene: NA; j_gene: TRBJ2-7; CDR3aa: CASSQAAEAGHYEQYF; CDR3nt: TGCGCCAGCAGCCAGGCCGCGGAAGCGGGACACTACGAGCAGTACTTC
v_gene: TRBV7-8; abundance: NA; d_gene: NA; j_gene: TRBJ1-1; CDR3aa: CASSRRENTEAFF; CDR3nt: TGTGCCAGCAGCCGCAGGGAGAACACTGAAGCTTTCTTT
v_gene: TRBV6-1; abundance: NA; d_gene: TRBD1; j_gene: TRBJ2-7; CDR3aa: CASSEMVGQGALEQYF; CDR3nt: TGTGCCAGCAGTGAAATGGTGGGACAGGGGGCGCTTGAGCAGTACTTC
v_gene: TRBV19; abundance: once; d_gene: NA; j_gene: TRBJ1-5; CDR3aa: CASSADSNQPQHF; CDR3nt: TGTGCCAGTAGTGCTGACAGTAATCAGCCCCAGCATTTT
v_gene: TRBV6-5; abundance: NA; d_gene: NA; j_gene: TRBJ1-1; CDR3aa: CASMTVLSEAFF; CDR3nt: TGTGCCAGCATGACAGTCCTCTCGGAAGCTTTCTTT
v_gene: TRBV11-2; abundance: NA; d_gene: NA; j_gene: TRBJ2-5; CDR3aa: CASSYVGGTQETQYF; CDR3nt: TGTGCCAGCAGCTACGTGGGGGGAACCCAAGAGACCCAGTACTTC
v_gene: TRBV9; abundance: NA; d_gene: TRBD2; j_gene: TRBJ2-1; CDR3aa: CASSVELAGGGGDNEQFF; CDR3nt: TGTGCCAGCAGCGTAGAACTAGCGGGGGGAGGAGGCGACAATGAGCAGTTCTTC
v_gene: TRBV5-1; abundance: once; d_gene: NA; j_gene: TRBJ2-3; CDR3aa: CASSLAERNTQYF; CDR3nt: TGCGCCAGCAGCTTGGCCGAGCGAAATACGCAGTATTTT
v_gene: TRBV19; abundance: NA; d_gene: NA; j_gene: TRBJ1-3; CDR3aa: CASSTTGSSGNTIYF; CDR3nt: TGTGCCAGTAGCACTACGGGGAGCTCTGGAAACACCATATATTTT
v_gene: TRBV5-6; abundance: NA; d_gene: NA; j_gene: TRBJ2-1; CDR3aa: CASSLVGARSDEQFF; CDR3nt: TGTGCCAGCAGCTTGGTGGGGGCTCGGAGCGATGAGCAGTTCTTC
v_gene: TRBV6-1; abundance: NA; d_gene: NA; j_gene: TRBJ2-7; CDR3aa: CASRERGFRALYEQYF; CDR3nt: TGTGCCAGCAGAGAAAGGGGGTTCCGAGCCCTCTACGAGCAGTACTTC
v_gene: TRBV27; abundance: NA; d_gene: TRBD1; j_gene: TRBJ1-1; CDR3aa: CASSLSGTGDTEAFF; CDR3nt: TGTGCCAGCAGTTTATCCGGGACAGGGGACACTGAAGCTTTCTTT
v_gene: TRBV5-1; abundance: NA; d_gene: NA; j_gene: TRBJ2-7; CDR3aa: CASSLTQGYEQYF; CDR3nt: TGCGCCAGCAGCTTGACCCAGGGCTACGAGCAGTACTTC
v_gene: TRBV5-1; abundance: NA; d_gene: TRBD1; j_gene: TRBJ2-7; CDR3aa: CASSLGTGGFSAYEQYF; CDR3nt: TGCGCCAGCAGCTTGGGGACAGGGGGCTTTAGTGCCTACGAGCAGTACTTC
v_gene: TRBV29-1; abundance: NA; d_gene: TRBD1; j_gene: TRBJ2-2; CDR3aa: CSATGENTGELFF; CDR3nt: TGCAGCGCGACAGGGGAAAACACCGGGGAGCTGTTTTTT
v_gene: TRBV5-6; abundance: NA; d_gene: NA; j_gene: TRBJ1-1; CDR3aa: CASSPGGGSLGTEAFF; CDR3nt: TGTGCCAGCAGCCCTGGGGGGGGCAGCCTGGGCACTGAAGCTTTCTTT